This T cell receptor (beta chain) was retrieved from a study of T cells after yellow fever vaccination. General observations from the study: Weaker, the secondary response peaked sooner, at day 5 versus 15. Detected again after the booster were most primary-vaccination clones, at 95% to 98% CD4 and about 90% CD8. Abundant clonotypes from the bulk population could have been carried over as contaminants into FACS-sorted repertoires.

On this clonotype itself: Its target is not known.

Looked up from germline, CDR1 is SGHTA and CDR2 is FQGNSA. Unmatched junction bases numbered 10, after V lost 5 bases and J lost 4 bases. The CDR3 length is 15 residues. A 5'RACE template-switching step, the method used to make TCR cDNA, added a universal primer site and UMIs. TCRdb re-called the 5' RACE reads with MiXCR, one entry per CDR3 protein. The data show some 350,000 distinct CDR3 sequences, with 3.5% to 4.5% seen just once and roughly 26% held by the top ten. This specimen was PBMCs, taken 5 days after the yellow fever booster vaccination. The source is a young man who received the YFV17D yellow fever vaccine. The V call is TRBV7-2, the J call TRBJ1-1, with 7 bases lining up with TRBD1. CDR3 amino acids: CASSQGGQSITEAFF. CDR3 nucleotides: TGTGCCAGCAGCCAAGGGGGACAGTCGATCACTGAAGCTTTCTTT.